The TCR beta chain described here comes from a study of blood T cell repertoires in COVID-19. About the study: PBMCs, B-cell-depleted T cells, or T cells were the source of the cDNA or gDNA that made up the material.

Sequencing used immunoSEQ multiplex PCR; TCRdb keeps in-frame clones, though not all of them. The sample contains approximately 85,000 clones, roughly 90% of which appear only once. This CDR3 is 15 amino acids long. Germline CDR1 reads SGDLS; CDR2 reads YYNGEE. V lost 0 bases to trimming and J lost 7 bases, with 11 bases between them. Sample: peripheral blood. This clonotype was sampled from a man aged 45-65 years with acute or convalescent COVID-19. The chain uses TRBV9 and TRBJ1-6; D is possibly TRBD1 (6 bases). DNA of the CDR3: TGTGCCAGCAGCGTAGGAACAGGGCCCAATTCACCCCTCCACTTT. It encodes CASSVGTGPNSPLHF. Filled out from reference TRBV9 and TRBJ1-6, the complete variable domain reads DSGVTQTPKHLITATGQRVTLRCSPRSGDLSVYWYQQSLDQGLQFLIQYYNGEERAKGNILERFSAQQFPDLHSELNLSSLELGDSALYFCASSVGTGPNSPLHFGNGTRLTVT.